Following are 2 T cell receptor beta chains from one sample sequenced in a study of blood T cell repertoires in COVID-19. The assay was immunoSEQ multiplex PCR, and TCRdb's table has in-frame clones only and misses some. The repertoire has tens of thousands of clones, roughly 80% of them found once; the top ten carry about 6.4%. Sequencing used peripheral blood. These receptors were obtained from a human donor in a cohort sampled during active or convalescent COVID-19.

The chain is built from TRBV7-3 and TRBJ1-2; 10 bases are shared with TRBD1. The CDR3 extends over 14 amino acids. J lost 6 bases, V lost 4 bases, and 5 bases had no gene match. The germline V gene encodes CDR1 SGHTA and CDR2 FQGTGA. Here the CDR3 DNA reads TGTGCCAGCAGCTCGACCGGGACAGGGGATGGCTACACCTTC. Its translation is CASSSTGTGDGYTF.

This sequence joins TRBV10-3 and TRBJ1-5; D is unclear. The V gene lost 8 bases and the J gene lost 4 bases, with 15 bases spanning the gap. Germline values: CDR1 ENHRY, CDR2 SYGVKD. The CDR3 contains 14 residues. The CDR3: CAISSAGGNQPQHF. The DNA for the CDR3 is TGTGCCATCTCGTCGGCCGGAGGAAATCAGCCCCAGCATTTT.